Listed below are T cell receptor beta chains from one sample, sequenced in a study of control samples from healthy donors and cancer patients. The data were produced by immunoSEQ multiplex PCR, yet TCRdb's version contains in-frame clones alone and is incomplete. The data contain some 140,000 clones, 80% to 90% of them seen just once; the ten biggest clones take up approximately 8.6%. Sequencing used blood. These receptors all stem from a woman in her thirties in good health. Both conserved end residues are part of each CDR3. The D gene is left open where the match is weak. Not all rows give a size; the values are once, few, many and, for expanded clones, a class.

NA	few	TRBJ2-1	TRBV25-1	TGTGCCAGCAGTGGGACCGGGGTGAGCTCCTACAATGAGCAGTTCTTC	CASSGTGVSSYNEQFF
TRBD2	NA	TRBJ2-1	TRBV7-9	TGTGCCAGCAGCCGTTCTTGCGGGGGAACACTCAGAACCTACAATGAGCAGTTCTTC	CASSRSCGGTLRTYNEQFF
TRBD2	NA	TRBJ2-1	TRBV6-5	TGTGCCAGCAGTTACGGACTAGCGGGATCGGGTGAGCAGTTCTTC	CASSYGLAGSGEQFF
TRBD2	NA	TRBJ2-1	TRBV24-1	TGTGCCACCAGTGCCGCTCTAGCGGGACGGGGTGAGCAGTTCTTC	CATSAALAGRGEQFF
NA	NA	TRBJ1-2	TRBV5-8	TGTGCCAGCAGCCCCTGGCGGGGTGGCAGCTATGGCTACACCTTC	CASSPWRGGSYGYTF
TRBD1	NA	TRBJ1-2	TRBV5-4	TGTGCCAGCAGGCCCGGCTCGGGACAGCACTATGGCTACACCTTC	CASRPGSGQHYGYTF
NA	NA	TRBJ1-1	TRBV3-1/TRBV3-2	TGTGCCAGCAGCCAGAGTGGAGTTTCTGCCCGAAAAGGGTGGAACACTGAAGCTTTCTTT	CASSQSGVSARKGWNTEAFF
NA	NA	TRBJ1-2	TRBV5-1	TGCGCCAGCAGCTTGGGGGACACCTCTAACTATGGCTACACCTTC	CASSLGDTSNYGYTF
NA	NA	TRBJ2-5	TRBV7-2	TGTGCCAGCAGGAGGACAAAAGAGACCCAGTACTTC	CASRRTKETQYF
NA	NA	TRBJ2-1	TRBV3-1/TRBV3-2	TGTGCCAGCGAGGGGGGGACTGAGCAGTTCTTC	CASEGGTEQFF
TRBD1	NA	TRBJ2-5	TRBV5-5	TGTGCCAGCAGCGCTGGGACAGGGTCTAGGGAGACCCAGTACTTC	CASSAGTGSRETQYF
NA	NA	TRBJ2-5	TRBV6-1	TGTGCCAGCAGTGAAGCGAGGGGGGCTTGGGAGACCCAGTACTTC	CASSEARGAWETQYF
NA	NA	TRBJ2-3	TRBV3-1/TRBV3-2	TGTGCCAGCAGGGCAAGTAGCGGCACAGATACGCAGTATTTT	CASRASSGTDTQYF
NA	once	TRBJ1-5	TRBV30	TGTGCCTGGAGACCGCATCCCTCGGGGTTTAGCAATCAGCCCCAGCATTTT	CAWRPHPSGFSNQPQHF
TRBD1	NA	TRBJ2-1	TRBV7-2	TGTGCCAGCAAGCCGGGACAGGGTCGCGATGAGCAGTTCTTC	CASKPGQGRDEQFF
NA	NA	TRBJ1-2	TRBV6-5	TGTGCCACGGGTGATTGGGTTACTGGCTACACCTTC	CATGDWVTGYTF
NA	once	TRBJ2-2	TRBV2	TGTGCCAGCAGTGTTCTAGCACCGAACACCGGGGAGCTGTTTTTT	CASSVLAPNTGELFF
NA	NA	TRBJ2-2	TRBV6-4	TGTGCCAGCAGTCAAGACACCGGGGAGCTGTTTTTT	CASSQDTGELFF
NA	NA	TRBJ1-5	TRBV27	TGTGCCAGCAGTTTCGCGAGGAACGGCCAGCCCCAGCATTTT	CASSFARNGQPQHF
NA	once	TRBJ1-2	TRBV27	TGTGCCAGCAGTTCCCTGTCACTGGGGGGCCATGGCTACACCTTC	CASSSLSLGGHGYTF
TRBD2	NA	TRBJ2-2	TRBV7-9	TGTGCCAGCAGCTTACTAGCGGGATCTCTCGGGGAGCTGTTTTTT	CASSLLAGSLGELFF
NA	NA	TRBJ2-1	TRBV5-5	TGTGCCAGCAGCTTGGATGCGGGGAAGCAGTTCTTC	CASSLDAGKQFF
NA	NA	TRBJ2-1	TRBV6-5	TGTGCCAGCCAAAGCGGCCATGATTACAATGAGCAGTTCTTC	CASQSGHDYNEQFF
NA	NA	TRBJ2-7	TRBV7-3	TGTGCCAGCAGCTTATTCGGCAGGGGGGGGGACGAGCAGTACTTC	CASSLFGRGGDEQYF
TRBD2	NA	TRBJ2-7	TRBV19	TGTGCCAGTAGTATGAGGGGAGGGTTTTACGAGCAGTACTTC	CASSMRGGFYEQYF
NA	NA	TRBJ1-2	TRBV4-2	TGTGCCAGCAGCCAAGATTACAGGGCGGATGGCTACACCTTC	CASSQDYRADGYTF
TRBD1	NA	TRBJ2-1	TRBV7-8	TGTGCCAGCAGCCTAGGGACAGGGGACTACAATGAGCAGTTCTTC	CASSLGTGDYNEQFF
TRBD1	NA	TRBJ2-3	TRBV10-3	TGTGCCATCAGTGAGGGGACAGGGGTACAGTATTTT	CAISEGTGVQYF
TRBD1	NA	TRBJ1-6	TRBV6-1	TGTGCCAGCAGTGAAGGGACAGGGGGGTATTCACCCCTCCACTTT	CASSEGTGGYSPLHF
NA	NA	TRBJ2-7	TRBV2	TGTGCCAGCAAGTTCTACGGGGAGGTACACGAGCAGTACTTC	CASKFYGEVHEQYF
TRBD1	NA	TRBJ1-6	TRBV6-6	TGTGCCAGCAGTCTATCAGGGGGCGTCGGGTATAATTCACCCCTCCACTTT	CASSLSGGVGYNSPLHF
NA	NA	TRBJ2-7	TRBV5-5	TGTGCCAGCAGCTTGGCCTTCGGGACACTTTCCTACGAGCAGTACTTC	CASSLAFGTLSYEQYF
TRBD2	NA	TRBJ2-7	TRBV3-1/TRBV3-2	TGTGCCAGCAGCCAAGATATGGTTGGGACTAGCTTTTCCTACGAGCAGTACTTC	CASSQDMVGTSFSYEQYF
TRBD1	NA	TRBJ1-5	TRBV28	TGTGCCAGCAGTGATATACAGGGGAGGAAGAGCAATCAGCCCCAGCATTTT	CASSDIQGRKSNQPQHF
NA	NA	TRBJ2-2	TRBV6-6	TGTGCCAGCAGTTACCTCGGTGACCGAGAGCTGTTTTTT	CASSYLGDRELFF
NA	NA	TRBJ1-1	TRBV19	TGTGCCAGTAGTAGTCCAAGCCTCTTGAACACTGAAGCTTTCTTT	CASSSPSLLNTEAFF
NA	NA	TRBJ1-1	TRBV18	TGTGCCAGCTCACCCGGACAGAGGGGCACTGAAGCTTTCTTT	CASSPGQRGTEAFF
NA	NA	TRBJ2-4	TRBV4-2	TGTGCCAGCAGCCCCGGGACGGAGTCCAAAAACATTCAGTACTTC	CASSPGTESKNIQYF
TRBD2	NA	TRBJ2-7	TRBV11-2	TGTGCCAGCAGCTTAGACCTAGCGGGAGGATACGAGCAGTACTTC	CASSLDLAGGYEQYF
NA	NA	TRBJ1-2	TRBV11-2	TGTGCCAGCAGCTTAGAAGGGGTGGGTGGCTACACCTTC	CASSLEGVGGYTF
NA	NA	TRBJ2-7	TRBV18	TGTGCCAGCTCACCAGGGGCGGCGGAGTACGAGCAGTACTTC	CASSPGAAEYEQYF